Sample share makes the clone carrying this T cell receptor beta chain medium-sized. The antigen remains unidentified. There are 13 residues in the CDR3. The germline V gene has CDR1 LNHDA and CDR2 SQIVND (reference sequence). Germline trimming cut 8 bases from V and 6 bases from J; bases unmatched to any gene: 5. The data derive from a study of T cell responses to AZD1222 COVID-19 vaccine. The study, taken as a whole, reports: Of the AZD1222 recipients, only five to seven were seropositive at baseline. CD4 TCRs associated with vaccination spanned spike, dominating at 160-218 and 743-854. Unmutated variant regions are reportedly the target of nearly half of TCRs that are spike-specific.

Clones were sequenced by immunoSEQ multiplex PCR, and TCRdb holds only the in-frame ones, with some missing. The top ten hold just over 2.5% of the sample, which has over 100,000 clones, roughly 87% seen once. The sequence derives from an adult who received the AZD1222 COVID-19 vaccine. V and J are TRBV19 and TRBJ2-1, with 9 bases aligning to TRBD1. The material was peripheral blood, obtained 28 days after the second AZD1222 dose. The DNA for the CDR3 is TGTGCCAGTGGGATGGGACAGGGCAATGAGCAGTTCTTC. It encodes CASGMGQGNEQFF.